The 5 T cell receptor beta chains presented below share a single source sample, sequenced in a study of tumor-infiltrating lymphocytes in primary liver carcinoma. cDNA specific to TCR beta was made from roughly 500 ng of total RNA, with a constant-region primer employed for priming. Three nested multiplex PCR rounds of slightly modified ARM-PCR generated TCR beta libraries. TRBV1-TRBV30 forward primers paired with a C-beta reverse primer were used in the first two PCR rounds, which ran approximately 10 cycles each. Using its own MiXCR run on the multiplex PCR reads, TCRdb lists one record per CDR3 protein. This table holds about 50,000 distinct CDR3 sequences, around 77% found once. Between roughly 20 and 31 mg of unsorted bulk tissue served as the source from which RNA and DNA were co-extracted. The material sequenced was liver tumor tissue from sampling region 5. Sample subset: tumor region T5, tumor centre. The origin of the receptors is a man between 35 and 55 years old with primary liver carcinoma and hepatitis B virus infection.

This clonotype came up once. A clone one base away is much larger, so this may be a read error. The chain uses TRBV9 and TRBJ2-4, with a tentative D call TRBD2 (6 bases). Germline V gives CDR1 SGDLS, CDR2 YYNGEE. V was cut by 3 bases and J by 0 bases, with 16 bases left in between. This CDR3 has 17 residues. CDR3 amino acids: CASSGLEVSEAKNIQYF. CDR3 DNA: TGTGCCAGCAGCGGACTAGAAGTGAGTGAAGCCAAAAACATTCAGTACTTC.

Note on this clonotype: At one end the junction does not follow the germline gene, possibly because of a read error. The rearrangement joins TRBV6-1 to TRBJ2-5; TRBD1 matches 7 bases. There are 14 residues in the CDR3. CDR1 is MNHNS and CDR2 is SASEGT in the germline V gene. The CDR3 sequence: CVSRGSYRGETQHF. The CDR3 DNA sequence: TGTGTCAGCAGGGGTTCCTACAGGGGTGAGACCCAGCACTTC.

Comment on this clonotype: Its ends do not fully match the called genes, so a read error is possible. The rearrangement uses TRBV6-2 or TRBV6-3 and TRBJ1-5; D is possibly TRBD1 (5 bases). The CDR3 length is 17 residues. Per germline, CDR1 MNHEY and CDR2 SVGEGT. In nucleotides, the CDR3 is TGTGCCAGCAGCCCACCGGCCGCGGGGACCAGCAATCAGCCCCGGTATTTT. Protein: CASSPPAAGTSNQPRYF.

Worth noting for this clonotype: One end of the junction does not line up with germline, which may come from a read error. The chain carries TRBV5-1 and TRBJ2-5; D may match TRBD1 or TRBD2 (5 bases each). Germline-derived CDR1 and CDR2 are SGHRS and YFSETQ. The CDR3 covers 15 residues. The CDR3 spells CSSSPLGVGGETQYF. The CDR3 region has the DNA TGCTCCAGCAGCCCATTGGGGGTCGGAGGAGAGACCCAGTACTTC. Variable domain in full (rest from reference TRBV5-1 and TRBJ2-5): KAGVTQTPRYLIKTRGQQVTLSCSPISGHRSVSWYQQTPGQGLQFLFEYFSETQRNKGNFPGRFSGRQFSNSRSEMNVSTLELGDSALYLCSSSPLGVGGETQYFGPGTRLLVL.

This clonotype turned up a few times. A much larger clone lies one base from this, so it may be a read error. The chain couples TRBV7-3 to TRBJ2-1; possibly TRBD2 for D (5 bases). CDR3 length: 14 amino acids. Trimming shortened V by 1 base and J by 8 bases, and 12 bases separated the two germline ends. Germline CDR1 and CDR2: SGHTA and FQGTGA. The CDR3 sequence is CASSLSTRLDEQFF. The CDR3 DNA follows: TGTGCCAGCAGCTTAAGTACTAGACTGGATGAGCAGTTCTTC. The full variable domain, rest sourced from reference TRBV7-3 and TRBJ2-1, is GAGVSQTPSNKVTEKGKYVELRCDPISGHTALYWYRQSLGQGPEFLIYFQGTGAADDSGLPNDRFFAVRPEGSVSTLKIQRTERGDSAVYLCASSLSTRLDEQFFGPGTRLTVL.